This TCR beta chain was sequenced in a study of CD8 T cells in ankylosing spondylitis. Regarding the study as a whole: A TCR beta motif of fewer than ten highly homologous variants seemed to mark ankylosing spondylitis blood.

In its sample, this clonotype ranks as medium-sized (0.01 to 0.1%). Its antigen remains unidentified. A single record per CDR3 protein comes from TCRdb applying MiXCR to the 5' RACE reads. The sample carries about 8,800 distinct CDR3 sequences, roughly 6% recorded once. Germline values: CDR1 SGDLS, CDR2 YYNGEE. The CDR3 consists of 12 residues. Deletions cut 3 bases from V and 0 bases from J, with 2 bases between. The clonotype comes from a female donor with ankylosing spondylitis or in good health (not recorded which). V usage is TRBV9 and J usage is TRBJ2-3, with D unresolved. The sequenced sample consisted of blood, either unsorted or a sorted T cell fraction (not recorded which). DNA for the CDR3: TGTGCCAGCAGCGGGAGCACAGATACGCAGTATTTT. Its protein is CASSGSTDTQYF.